This TCR beta chain stems from a study of T cell changes during pregnancy in multiple sclerosis (dated by TCRdb to between 2019 and 2020). With regard to the full study: In women with multiple sclerosis, the researchers looked at how the T cell repertoire shifted as pregnancy progressed.

As to this clone: Its antigen is not yet known. The input lacks base qualities; no much larger clone sits a single base away.

The library was built by means of the immunoSEQ multiplex PCR assay. This immuneACCESS table, as held by TCRdb, lists in-frame sequences with V and J called but not all clones. Of the missing ones, under half trace to an unresolved V gene in checked studies; the others have no known cause. In this sample the table shows around 70,000 clones, roughly 92% of which occur a single time. The leading ten clones occupy less than 2% of the sample. The TCR originated in a female donor with multiple sclerosis, enrolled in a pregnancy study. The sample consisted of peripheral blood, taken in the second trimester of pregnancy.

In nucleotide form, the sequence is TGTGCCAGCTCACCACTGCAGACAACGACTAACTATGGCTACACCTTC. It translates as CASSPLQTTTNYGYTF. The receptor chain draws on TRBV18 and TRBJ1-2; a confident D gene designation cannot be given. CDR1 KGHSH and CDR2 LQKENI are derived from the germline V gene. The junction carries 12 bases between V and J, which are trimmed by 1 base and 0 bases respectively. Reading from cysteine to phenylalanine, the CDR3 counts 16 amino acids. Only CDR3 DNA is held: 48 bases, read in frame from base 1.